This entry features one T cell receptor beta chain sequence. Antigen unknown. Sorted CD4+ subsets: naive, central memory, regulatory, stem cell-like memory (CD45RO/CCR7/CD25/CD127/CD95/CD27 panel). V was clipped by 4 bases and J by 5 bases, with 12 bases between them. CDR1 and CDR2 from the germline V gene are GTSNPN and SVGIG (reference sequence). This CDR3 is built from 12 residues. Expressed TCRB transcripts were sequenced after all isolated RNA was converted to cDNA. Repertoires were generated with immunoSEQ multiplex PCR, while TCRdb's copy carries only in-frame clones and drops some. The profile shows a few hundred thousand clones, approximately 16% of them singletons. The source of the sample is a study of beta chain features in type 1 diabetes. General study results and limits: Fewer insertions but more deletions were seen at VDJ junctions in type 1 diabetes patients. Short templates might get an advantage during PCR, and this would be equal in patients and controls. All four CD4+ subsets from Type 1 diabetes patients carried moderately but significantly shorter TCRB CDR3s.

The sequence derives from a man in his thirties or forties with type 1 diabetes. Sequenced sample: naive CD4+ T cells from blood. This sequence joins TRBV30 and TRBJ2-7; D is possibly TRBD1 or TRBD2 (5 bases each). The CDR3 sequence: CAWTSWGNEQYF. The CDR3 bases are TGTGCCTGGACCTCGTGGGGGAACGAGCAGTACTTC.